This TCR beta chain was recovered during a study of T cell repertoires in cytomegalovirus infection. Across the study: It can be stated that public TCR beta signatures indicated CMV infection as well as a matching HLA type.

CDR3 length equals 15 residues. The J segment lost 2 bases and the V segment lost 3 bases, leaving 2 bases of the junction unmatched. Germline assignment: CDR1 SGHTA and CDR2 FQGNSA. One entry per CDR3 protein results from TCRdb running MiXCR on the reads. The table includes about 530,000 distinct CDR3 sequences, approximately 25% detected once. To note about this clonotype: Its specificity is not known.

Study results and caveats: Summed public TCR beta family frequency identified CMV carriers bearing the relevant HLA. Within the response measured ex vivo, HLA-C-restricted CMV-specific TCR beta clonotypes were dominant.

Sequencing was done on a sample of PBMCs. This TCR was recovered from a human donor in good health (CMV status not recorded). Some clones in this sample may be carry-over from other donors' samples. The V gene is TRBV7-2, the J gene TRBJ2-1; 9 bases fit TRBD2. This CDR3 reads CASSLSGRTYNEQFF. The CDR3 bases are TGTGCCAGCAGCTTGAGCGGGAGGACCTACAATGAGCAGTTCTTC. The full variable domain, completed using reference TRBV7-2 and TRBJ2-1, is GAGVSQSPSNKVTEKGKDVELRCDPISGHTALYWYRQSLGQGLEFLIYFQGNSAPDKSGLPSDRFSAERTGGSVSTLTIQRTQQEDSAVYLCASSLSGRTYNEQFFGPGTRLTVL.